Reported below is one T cell receptor beta chain. People who had autoimmune disease history or systemic immunosuppression were excluded. Only in-frame clones appear in the TCRdb table, and some are missing; sequencing was by immunoSEQ multiplex PCR. The repertoire has some 150,000 clones, 85% to 95% of them found once; the top ten carry roughly 1%. These data are taken from a study of OX40 agonist ivuxolimab in advanced cancers. Study-wide context: Patients received ivuxolimab, an intravenous treatment, every 2 weeks at 0.01 to 10 mg/kg.

This CDR3 comprises 16 residues. Trimming took off 4 bases at V and 4 bases at J, with 17 bases between the two ends. Per the germline V gene, CDR1 is MNHNS and CDR2 is SASEGT. The sample was CD4+ or CD8+ T cells sorted from blood, taken in a trial of the OX40 agonist ivuxolimab. The sequence was collected from an adult with an advanced solid tumor such as melanoma, head and neck, liver or kidney cancer. The chain recombines TRBV6-1 with TRBJ2-1; D ambiguous. The CDR3 region has the DNA TGTGCCAGCAGTGCGTCCAAACGCCCAACATACAATGAGCAGTTCTTC. As protein: CASSASKRPTYNEQFF.